The rows below give T cell receptor beta chains drawn from one sample of a study of CD8+ T cells in alopecia areata. This table comes from immunoSEQ multiplex PCR, and its TCRdb copy is limited to in-frame clones, with some not included. The table shows around 300,000 clones, with 60% occurring only once. Material: CD4+ T cells sorted from blood, obtained at week 52, from a patient treated with tofacitinib. The receptor source for this set is a human donor with alopecia areata. Both conserved end residues are part of each CDR3. The D gene is left open where the match is weak. Rows may omit the clone size; those that give it use once, few, many or a size class.

j_call clone_size d_call v_call cdr3_aa cdr3_nt
TRBJ2-7 few NA TRBV13 CASSSTGPTYEQYF TGTGCCAGCAGCTCGACAGGTCCAACCTACGAGCAGTACTTC
TRBJ2-7 NA NA TRBV11-2 CASSEGGAQQYF TGTGCCAGCAGCGAGGGGGGCGCTCAGCAGTACTTC
TRBJ1-1 NA NA TRBV11-2 CASSPRSAVNTEAFF TGTGCCAGCAGCCCCCGATCGGCAGTGAACACTGAAGCTTTCTTT
TRBJ2-5 NA NA TRBV6-5 CASSYEAGETQYF TGTGCCAGCAGTTACGAGGCAGGGGAAACCCAGTACTTC
TRBJ2-1 NA TRBD2 TRBV4-2 CASSQELAGYYNEQFF TGTGCCAGCAGCCAGGAACTAGCGGGATACTACAATGAGCAGTTCTTC
TRBJ1-1 NA TRBD1 TRBV30 CAWRRGQGLTEAFF TGTGCCTGGAGGAGAGGACAGGGTCTGACTGAAGCTTTCTTT
TRBJ2-6 NA NA TRBV2 CASRLKISGANVLTF TGTGCCAGCAGGTTGAAAATCTCTGGGGCCAACGTCCTGACTTTC
TRBJ2-6 NA NA TRBV25-1 CASSTGTSFSGANVLTF TGTGCCAGCAGCACGGGGACATCCTTCTCTGGGGCCAACGTCCTGACTTTC
TRBJ1-1 few TRBD1 TRBV6-6 CASSTQGAPEAFF TGTGCCAGCAGTACACAGGGGGCGCCTGAAGCTTTCTTT
TRBJ1-3 NA TRBD1 TRBV7-9 CASSKTGNRNTIYF TGTGCCAGCAGCAAGACAGGGAATAGAAACACCATATATTTT
TRBJ2-1 few NA TRBV14 CASSQDRGWYNEQFF TGTGCCAGCAGCCAAGACAGGGGTTGGTACAATGAGCAGTTCTTC
TRBJ2-7 NA TRBD1 TRBV15 CATSGDRGPYEQYF TGTGCCACCAGCGGCGACAGGGGGCCTTACGAGCAGTACTTC
TRBJ2-3 NA NA TRBV11-1 CASSFRDTDTQYF TGTGCCAGCAGCTTTAGGGACACAGATACGCAGTATTTT
TRBJ2-1 few TRBD1 TRBV5-5 CASSPDRGPRFEQFF TGTGCCAGCAGCCCGGACAGGGGGCCGAGGTTTGAGCAGTTCTTC
TRBJ2-5 few NA TRBV11-1 CASSFQETQYF TGTGCCAGCAGCTTCCAAGAGACCCAGTACTTC
TRBJ1-5 many NA TRBV4-3 CASSQDRGSGDQHF TGCGCCAGCAGCCAAGATCGCGGTAGCGGAGACCAGCATTTT
TRBJ1-5 few TRBD1 TRBV7-2 CASSPQGNQPQHF TGTGCCAGCAGCCCACAGGGGAATCAGCCCCAGCATTTT
TRBJ1-1 NA NA TRBV7-9 CASSPQGNTEAFF TGTGCCAGCAGCCCTCAGGGGAACACTGAAGCTTTCTTT
TRBJ2-4 NA NA TRBV27 CASSPLAALAKNIQYF TGTGCCAGCAGTCCCTTGGCGGCCCTAGCCAAAAACATTCAGTACTTC
TRBJ2-3 few NA TRBV30 CAWSRTGTLRTDTQYF TGTGCCTGGAGCCGAACCGGGACTCTCAGGACGGATACGCAGTATTTT
TRBJ2-1 few TRBD2 TRBV5-4 CASSLAGTSGGAQFF TGTGCCAGCAGCTTGGCCGGGACTAGCGGGGGGGCTCAGTTCTTC